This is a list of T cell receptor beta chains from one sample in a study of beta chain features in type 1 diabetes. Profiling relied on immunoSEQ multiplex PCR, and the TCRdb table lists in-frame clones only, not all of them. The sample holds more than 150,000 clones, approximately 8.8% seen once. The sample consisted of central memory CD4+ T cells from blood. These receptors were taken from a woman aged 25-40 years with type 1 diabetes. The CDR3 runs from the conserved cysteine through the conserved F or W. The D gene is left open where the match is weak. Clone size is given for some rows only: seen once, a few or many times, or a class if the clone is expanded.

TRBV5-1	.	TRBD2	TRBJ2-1	TGCGCCAGCAGCTTGGCTGGCGGGAGCTCCTACAATGAGCAGTTCTTC	CASSLAGGSSYNEQFF
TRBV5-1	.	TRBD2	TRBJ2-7	TGCGCCAGCAGTTCGCCGGGACTAGCGGGACAAACGAACCCCTACGAGCAGTACTTC	CASSSPGLAGQTNPYEQYF
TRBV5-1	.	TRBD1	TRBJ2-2	TGCGCCAGCAGCCCTGGACAGGGGCCCGGGGAGCTGTTTTTT	CASSPGQGPGELFF
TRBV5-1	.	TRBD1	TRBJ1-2	TGCGCCAGCAGCCTCGGGACAGCTAACTATGGCTACACCTTC	CASSLGTANYGYTF
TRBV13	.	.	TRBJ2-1	TGTGCCAGCAGAACATGGACTGGATACAATGAGCAGTTCTTC	CASRTWTGYNEQFF
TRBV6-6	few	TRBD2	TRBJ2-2	TGTGCCAGCAGTTACACTAGCGACACCGGGGAGCTGTTTTTT	CASSYTSDTGELFF
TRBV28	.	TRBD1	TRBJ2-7	TGTGCCAGCAGTTTTGCGGGACAGGACCTTCACGAGCAGTACTTC	CASSFAGQDLHEQYF
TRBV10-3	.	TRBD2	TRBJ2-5	TGTGCCATCAGTTCTAGCGGGAGGACGGAGACCCAGTACTTC	CAISSSGRTETQYF
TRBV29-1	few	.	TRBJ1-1	TGCAGCGTTGATAGTCCAGGGACTCACACTGAAGCTTTCTTT	CSVDSPGTHTEAFF
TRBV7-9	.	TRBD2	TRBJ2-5	TGTGCCAGCAGTTACTCTAGCGGACAAGAGACCCAGTACTTC	CASSYSSGQETQYF